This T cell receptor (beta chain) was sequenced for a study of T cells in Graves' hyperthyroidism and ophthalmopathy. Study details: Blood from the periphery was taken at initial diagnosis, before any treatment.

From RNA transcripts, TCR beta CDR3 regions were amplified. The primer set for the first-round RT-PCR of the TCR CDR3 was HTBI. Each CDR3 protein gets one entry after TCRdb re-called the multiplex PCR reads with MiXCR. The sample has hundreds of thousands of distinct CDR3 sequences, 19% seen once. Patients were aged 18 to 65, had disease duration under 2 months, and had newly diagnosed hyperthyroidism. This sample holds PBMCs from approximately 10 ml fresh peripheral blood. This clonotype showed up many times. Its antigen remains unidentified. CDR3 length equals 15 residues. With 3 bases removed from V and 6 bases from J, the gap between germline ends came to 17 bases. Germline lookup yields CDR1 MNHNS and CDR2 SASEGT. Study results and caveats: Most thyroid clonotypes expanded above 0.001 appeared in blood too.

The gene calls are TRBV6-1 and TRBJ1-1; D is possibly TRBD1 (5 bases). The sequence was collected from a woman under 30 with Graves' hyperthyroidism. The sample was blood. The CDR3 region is CASSEWLSGWPEAFF. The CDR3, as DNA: TGTGCCAGCAGTGAGTGGCTTTCAGGGTGGCCTGAAGCTTTCTTT.